A single sample gave rise to the 29 T cell receptor beta chains below, sequenced in a study of T-cell reconstitution after alpha-beta-depleted transplantation in children. Molecular barcoding with unique molecular identifiers was used for the TCRbeta library. TCRdb re-called the PCR reads with MiXCR, one entry per CDR3 protein. The sample lists around 72,000 distinct CDR3 sequences; roughly 4.5% were seen once. Sequenced material: PBMCs, mostly from graft donor cells, taken 180 days after TCRalphabeta/CD19-depleted stem cell transplant. Receptors originate from a boy in the first two years of life who had a stem cell transplant for acute myeloid leukemia, so the T cells may come from the graft donor.

At least ten counts were recorded for this clonotype. The chain carries TRBV29-1 and TRBJ2-5; 7 positions match TRBD1. The V gene's germline CDR1 is SQVTM and CDR2 ANQGSEA. This CDR3 is 15 amino acids long. Trimming took 5 bases from V and 1 from J; bases not matched to a gene: 10. The CDR3 loop reads CSVRERGTVQETQYF. The CDR3 nucleotides are TGCAGCGTTAGGGAGAGGGGGACAGTCCAAGAGACCCAGTACTTC.

This clonotype has a count of ten or more. The genes are TRBV11-2 and TRBJ1-2, with D perhaps TRBD1 (5 bases). CDR1 SGHAT and CDR2 FQNNGV come from the germline V gene. Trimming shortened V by 2 bases and J by 0 bases, and 7 bases separated the two germline ends. This CDR3 is 14 amino acids long. The CDR3 sequence: CASSLQGANYGYTF. The CDR3 DNA reads as TGTGCCAGCAGCTTACAGGGAGCTAACTATGGCTACACCTTC.

This chain links TRBV6-2 or TRBV6-3 with TRBJ2-1; D remains unclear. V gave up 7 bases and J gave up 7 bases, with 20 bases separating them. This CDR3 has 15 residues. Germline CDR1 and CDR2: MNHEY and SVGEGT. The CDR3 nucleotides are TGTGCCAGCACCCCAAATACCCCGTTAGTGAATGAGCAGTTCTTC. Translated, it gives CASTPNTPLVNEQFF.

This clonotype was seen at least ten times. This chain links TRBV10-3 with TRBJ2-7; the D call may be TRBD1 or TRBD2 (5 bases each). The V gene's germline CDR1 is ENHRY and CDR2 SYGVKD. The CDR3 loop spans 13 amino acids. The ends were cut back, 0 bases at V and 6 bases at J, with 9 bases in the middle. CDR3 sequence reads: CAISESGVGEQYF. The DNA for the CDR3 is TGTGCCATCAGTGAGTCGGGGGTCGGCGAGCAGTACTTC.

This clonotype was observed at least ten times. In DNA form, the CDR3 reads TGCGCCAGCAGCCAAGTGATAACAGCTGGAAACACCATATATTTT. Encoded protein: CASSQVITAGNTIYF. V usage is TRBV4-3 and J usage is TRBJ1-3, with unresolved D. CDR3 length equals 15 residues. Germline V CDR1 and CDR2: LGHNA, YSLEER. V lost 1 base and J 2 bases, leaving 9 bases between the germline ends.

This clonotype was observed at least ten times. This chain links TRBV7-2 with TRBJ2-3, with 11 nucleotides matching TRBD2. J gave up 6 bases and V 5 bases, and 7 bases lay outside the gene matches. The germline V gene encodes CDR1 SGHTA and CDR2 FQGNSA. The CDR3 totals 15 residues. The chain's CDR3 is CASSGDSGGADTQYF. CDR3 nucleotides: TGTGCCAGCAGCGGGGATAGCGGGGGGGCCGATACGCAGTATTTT.

This clonotype was recorded at least ten times. V is TRBV24-1 and J is TRBJ2-2; 12 bases fit TRBD2. In germline, CDR1 is KGHDR, CDR2 SFDVKD. The CDR3 contains 17 residues. Trimming cost V 4 bases and J 4 bases; bases outside gene matches: 6. This CDR3 is CATSDPGLAGTTGELFF. DNA of the CDR3: TGTGCCACCAGTGACCCCGGACTAGCGGGGACCACCGGGGAGCTGTTTTTT.

The chain links TRBV10-2 to TRBJ2-7; D remains ambiguous. The CDR3 consists of 13 residues. Deletions cut 6 bases from V and 5 bases from J, with 14 bases between. Germline V gives CDR1 WSHSY, CDR2 SAAADI. In DNA, the CDR3 is TGCGCCAGCAGCCATCGATCTCCCAACGAGCAGTACTTC. Amino acid sequence: CASSHRSPNEQYF.

This clonotype was counted many times. The CDR3 nucleotides are TGTGCCAGCAGTTTAAGGGTATTAGGAATTAAAGAGACCCAGTACTTC. This codes for CASSLRVLGIKETQYF. The chain uses TRBV12-3 or TRBV12-4 and TRBJ2-5; D ambiguous. CDR3 size: 16 residues. The V end was cut by 2 bases, the J end by 3 bases, with 16 bases between.

This clonotype was observed at least ten times. V usage is TRBV20-1 and J usage is TRBJ2-5, with 9 positions matching TRBD1. Per the germline V gene, CDR1 is DFQATT and CDR2 is SNEGSKA (reference sequence). Trimming took 6 bases from V and 1 from J; bases not matched to a gene: 6. This CDR3 contains 14 residues. This chain's CDR3 is CSAPGQGFQETQYF. The CDR3 region has the DNA TGCAGTGCCCCGGGACAGGGCTTCCAAGAGACCCAGTACTTC.

This clonotype was observed at least ten times. V and J are TRBV12-3 or TRBV12-4 and TRBJ1-4; TRBD1 might be the D (5 bases). The V and J ends lost 2 bases and 2 bases respectively, with 6 bases between them. The CDR3 runs to 14 residues. CDR3: CASSLWGTNEKLFF. The CDR3 coding sequence is TGTGCCAGCAGTTTATGGGGGACTAATGAAAAACTGTTTTTT.

This clonotype appeared many times. The rearrangement uses TRBV5-6 and TRBJ2-6; D is unresolved. The CDR3 is 15 residues long. The germline V gene has CDR1 SGHDT and CDR2 YYEEEE. V lost 4 bases, J lost 1 base, and 9 bases lay in between. The CDR3, as DNA: TGTGCCAGCAGCCCCCCCGGGTCTGGGGCCAACGTCCTGACTTTC. Translated: CASSPPGSGANVLTF.

This clonotype appeared many times. The chain carries TRBV5-1 and TRBJ2-1, with 8 bases identical to TRBD1. V was pared by 0 bases and J by 9 bases, with 5 bases of the junction left unmatched. There are 14 residues in the CDR3. Germline V gene data show CDR1 as SGHRS and CDR2 as YFSETQ. The CDR3 region is CASSLEGTGSEQFF. The CDR3 nucleotides are TGCGCCAGCAGCTTGGAAGGGACAGGCAGTGAGCAGTTCTTC.

This clonotype was seen at least ten times. The gene calls are TRBV9 and TRBJ2-5, with 15 bases fitting TRBD2. The germline V gene encodes CDR1 SGDLS and CDR2 YYNGEE. The CDR3 sequence is 15 residues long. Trimming removed 5 bases from V and 5 bases from J; junction bases left unmatched: 4. CDR3 in amino acids: CASRPGLAGGETQYF. DNA for the CDR3: TGTGCCAGCAGGCCGGGACTAGCGGGGGGTGAGACCCAGTACTTC.

This clonotype was counted many times. This chain joins TRBV27 and TRBJ1-6, with 7 bases aligning to TRBD1. With V trimmed by 3 bases and J by 7 bases, 6 bases remained unmatched. This CDR3 comprises 15 residues. Germline assignment: CDR1 MNHEY and CDR2 SMNVEV (reference sequence). CDR3 in amino acids: CASSFKTGTNSPLHF. CDR3 coding DNA: TGTGCCAGCAGTTTTAAGACAGGGACCAATTCACCCCTCCACTTT.

The sample holds many counts of this clonotype. The chain joins TRBV30 to TRBJ1-6; D is undetermined. The CDR3 contains 13 residues. V gave up 4 bases and J gave up 9 bases, with 13 bases separating them. CDR1 and CDR2 from the germline V gene are GTSNPN and SVGIG (reference sequence). This CDR3 is CAWMQARGSPLHF. For the CDR3, the DNA is TGTGCCTGGATGCAGGCCCGAGGTTCACCCCTCCACTTT.

This clonotype has ten or more counts. This chain uses TRBV18 with TRBJ1-1, with no clear D. CDR1 and CDR2 (germline): KGHSH, LQKENI. This CDR3 has 15 amino acids. V gave up 1 base and J gave up 1 base, with 10 bases separating them. CDR3 nucleotides: TGTGCCAGCTCACCACTCCCGGCAGAGAACACTGAAGCTTTCTTT. Translated: CASSPLPAENTEAFF.

This clonotype was counted at least ten times. V is TRBV29-1 and J is TRBJ2-7; D might be TRBD2 (6 bases). V was clipped by 6 bases and J by 0 bases, with 12 bases between them. The CDR3 length is 13 residues. Germline assignment: CDR1 SQVTM and CDR2 ANQGSEA. The CDR3 loop is CSVRDSYSYEQYF. The CDR3 nucleotides read TGCAGCGTAAGGGACTCTTACTCCTACGAGCAGTACTTC.

This clonotype was counted at least ten times. The rearrangement joins TRBV5-1 to TRBJ2-5; 9 bases line up with TRBD1. This CDR3 comprises 16 residues. The J segment lost 2 bases and the V segment lost 4 bases, leaving 9 bases of the junction unmatched. Per germline, CDR1 SGHRS and CDR2 YFSETQ. The CDR3, as DNA: TGCGCCAGCAGCCCCCCCCTCGGGACAGGGCAAGAGACCCAGTACTTC. As protein: CASSPPLGTGQETQYF.

This clonotype was detected ten times or more. The rearrangement joins TRBV29-1 to TRBJ2-1; 8 positions agree with TRBD2. V lost 4 bases to trimming and J lost 1 base; unmatched junction nucleotides: 3. Per germline, CDR1 SQVTM and CDR2 ANQGSEA. This CDR3 comprises 14 residues. The CDR3 here is CSVAREGSYNEQFF. CDR3 bases: TGCAGCGTTGCCCGGGAGGGTTCCTACAATGAGCAGTTCTTC.

This clonotype appeared many times. The genes are TRBV19 and TRBJ2-1, with TRBD1 matching over 7 bases. The CDR3 consists of 13 residues. Trimming took 5 bases from V and 8 from J; bases not matched to a gene: 6. Germline V lookup: CDR1 LNHDA, CDR2 SQIVND (reference sequence). CDR3 amino acids: CASSQQGGDEQFF. In nucleotides, the CDR3 is TGTGCCAGTAGTCAACAAGGGGGCGATGAGCAGTTCTTC.

This clonotype was counted ten times or more. V and J are TRBV20-1 and TRBJ2-7; TRBD2 matches 11 bases. CDR1 is DFQATT and CDR2 is SNEGSKA in the germline V gene (reference sequence). The CDR3 is 15 residues long. The junction had 13 bases not matched to a gene; V was cut back by 7 bases and J by 5 bases. The CDR3 region has the DNA TGCAGTGTTCGAGGGCCGACTAGCGGGACAAACGAGCAGTACTTC. Translated: CSVRGPTSGTNEQYF.

This clonotype was detected many times. The rearrangement uses TRBV20-1 and TRBJ2-2, with D possibly TRBD1 on 6 matching bases. The length of the CDR3 is 14 residues. From germline, CDR1 is DFQATT and CDR2 SNEGSKA (reference sequence). V was pared by 6 bases and J by 2 bases, with 13 bases between. The CDR3 region is CSAQGQLNTGELFF. In nucleotides, the CDR3 is TGCAGTGCCCAAGGACAGCTTAACACCGGGGAGCTGTTTTTT.

This clonotype was counted at least ten times. This sequence joins TRBV12-3 or TRBV12-4 and TRBJ1-1; weak D call: TRBD1 (5 bases). The length of the CDR3 is 16 residues. The V gene lost 3 bases and the J gene lost 0 bases, with 14 bases spanning the gap. The DNA of the CDR3 is TGTGCCAGCAGTTTTTACCGGGGCTTAATGAACACTGAAGCTTTCTTT. It specifies CASSFYRGLMNTEAFF.

This clonotype came up many times. CDR3 sequence reads: CASSRPEGTDTQYF. Here the CDR3 DNA reads TGTGCCAGCTCCAGACCAGAGGGTACAGATACGCAGTATTTT. The chain employs TRBV12-3 or TRBV12-4 and TRBJ2-3; maybe TRBD2 (5 bases). The CDR3 totals 14 residues. V dropped 8 bases and J dropped 3 bases, with 15 bases sitting between them.

This clonotype has a count of ten or more. V usage is TRBV4-1 and J usage is TRBJ1-1; the D gene is possibly TRBD1 (6 bases). V lost 1 base and J 4 bases, leaving 13 bases between the germline ends. The germline V gene has CDR1 MGHRA and CDR2 YSYEKL. The CDR3 totals 15 residues. The CDR3 region has the DNA TGCGCCAGCAGCCAAGGTCTGGGGGCAATCACTGAAGCTTTCTTT. Translated: CASSQGLGAITEAFF.

The table lists this clonotype with many counts. The rearrangement uses TRBV5-1 and TRBJ1-2, with 8 bases matching TRBD1. This CDR3 has 14 amino acids. The germline gives CDR1 SGHRS, CDR2 YFSETQ. V lost 4 bases, J lost 4 bases, and 6 bases stayed unmatched. For the CDR3, the DNA is TGCGCCAGCAGCATAAGACAGGGGCGCTATGGCTACACCTTC. Its translation is CASSIRQGRYGYTF. Using reference TRBV5-1 and TRBJ1-2 for the parts outside the CDR3, the full variable domain is KAGVTQTPRYLIKTRGQQVTLSCSPISGHRSVSWYQQTPGQGLQFLFEYFSETQRNKGNFPGRFSGRQFSNSRSEMNVSTLELGDSALYLCASSIRQGRYGYTFGSGTRLTVV.

This clonotype came up many times. This sequence joins TRBV28 and TRBJ1-1; D gene ambiguous. V lost 3 bases, J lost 6 bases, and 8 bases lay in between. The CDR3 is made up of 12 amino acids. Germline assignment: CDR1 MDHEN and CDR2 SYDVKM. In DNA, the CDR3 is TGTGCCAGCAGTTTTTTACAGTCTGAAGCTTTCTTT. Amino acid sequence: CASSFLQSEAFF.

This clonotype appeared many times. The chain is built from TRBV12-3 or TRBV12-4 and TRBJ2-7; TRBD2 matches 9 bases. The CDR3 has 14 residues. The ends lost 3 bases at V and 3 bases at J; junction bases unmatched: 3. The CDR3 DNA sequence: TGTGCCAGCAGTTTCGCGGGGGGGCACTACGAGCAGTACGTC. Translated: CASSFAGGHYEQYV.